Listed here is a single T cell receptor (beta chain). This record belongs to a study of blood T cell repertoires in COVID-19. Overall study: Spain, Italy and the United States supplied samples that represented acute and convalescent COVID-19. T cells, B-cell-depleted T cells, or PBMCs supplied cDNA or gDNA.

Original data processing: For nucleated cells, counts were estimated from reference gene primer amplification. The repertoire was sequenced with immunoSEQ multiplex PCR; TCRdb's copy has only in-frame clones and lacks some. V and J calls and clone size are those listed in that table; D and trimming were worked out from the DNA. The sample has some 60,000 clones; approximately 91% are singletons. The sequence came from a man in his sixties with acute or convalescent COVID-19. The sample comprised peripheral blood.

This CDR3 reads CASSAIGAKYDGELFF. The CDR3 DNA sequence: TGTGCCAGCAGCGCCATTGGGGCTAAGTATGACGGGGAGCTGTTTTTT. This chain connects TRBV9 to TRBJ2-2, with D perhaps TRBD1 (5 bases). This CDR3 comprises 16 residues. Per the germline V gene, CDR1 is SGDLS and CDR2 is YYNGEE. V lost 3 bases to trimming and J lost 7 bases, with 19 bases between them.